One and the same sample provided the 27 T cell receptor beta chains below, sequenced in a study of monozygotic twins with inflammatory bowel disease. Using the 5' RACE reads, TCRdb records one entry per CDR3 protein without DNA. The table lists fewer than 350,000 distinct CDR3 sequences. Sequencing was performed on blood. The receptors derive from a human donor with ulcerative colitis or Crohn's disease, or a healthy co-twin of an affected twin (not recorded which).

J is TRBJ1-6 and V is TRBV10-3. Germline CDR1 ENHRY, CDR2 SYGVKD. The CDR3 has 16 amino acids. The CDR3 sequence is CAISESTGSSNSPLHF.

This chain links TRBV19 with TRBJ2-7; TCRdb picks TRBD1, but there is no DNA to check that call. The CDR3 covers 15 residues. Per the germline V gene, CDR1 is LNHDA and CDR2 is SQIVND (reference sequence). CDR3 sequence: CASSIVAGARYEQYF.

This chain links TRBV20-1 with TRBJ2-2; TCRdb indicates TRBD1, and absent DNA this call remains unverified. The germline gives CDR1 DFQATT, CDR2 SNEGSKA (reference sequence). The length of the CDR3 is 15 residues. The chain's CDR3 is CSARDTGEYTGELFF.

The V and J genes are TRBV14 and TRBJ2-4. There are 21 residues in the CDR3. The germline V gene has CDR1 SGHDN and CDR2 FVKESK. This CDR3 reads CASSRTHKTLDMDRAKNIQYF.

The V gene is TRBV6-5, the J gene TRBJ1-6; the D call of TRBD1 rests on TCRdb alone, since no DNA is present to check it. Germline V gene data show CDR1 as MNHEY and CDR2 as SVGAGI. This CDR3 contains 14 residues. The CDR3 is CASSYRTGGSPLHF.

The J gene is TRBJ1-5, the V gene TRBV6-1. Germline lookup yields CDR1 MNHNS and CDR2 SASEGT. This CDR3 is built from 15 residues. The CDR3 here is CASNRARYSNQPQHF.

The chain joins TRBV9 to TRBJ1-1; TCRdb indicates TRBD1, and absent DNA this call remains unverified. Germline loops: CDR1 SGDLS, CDR2 YYNGEE. The CDR3 covers 16 residues. The CDR3: CASSPTARGLNTEAFF. The complete variable domain, with remaining parts taken from reference TRBV9 and TRBJ1-1, reads DSGVTQTPKHLITATGQRVTLRCSPRSGDLSVYWYQQSLDQGLQFLIQYYNGEERAKGNILERFSAQQFPDLHSELNLSSLELGDSALYFCASSPTARGLNTEAFFGQGTRLTVV.

The chain links TRBV18 to TRBJ1-3. Germline V gene data show CDR1 as KGHSH and CDR2 as LQKENI. The CDR3 sequence is 15 residues long. The CDR3 here is CASSLAGQLGNTIYF.

The chain links TRBV24-1 to TRBJ2-5; no DNA is available, so the TRBD1 call from TCRdb remains unchecked. There are 16 residues in the CDR3. In germline, CDR1 is KGHDR, CDR2 SFDVKD. CDR3 amino acids: CATSDPAREGQETQYF.

The chain couples TRBV6-5 to TRBJ2-7; TCRdb indicates TRBD1, and absent DNA this call remains unverified. This CDR3 is built from 16 residues. From germline, CDR1 is MNHEY and CDR2 SVGAGI. The CDR3 spells CASSYGTGLRAYEQYF.

The V call is TRBV11-1, the J call TRBJ2-3; TCRdb designates TRBD1, a call that cannot be tested without DNA. The CDR3 spans 23 residues. CDR1 and CDR2 (germline): SGHAT, FQDESV (reference sequence). The CDR3 is CASSLARARSGTGASQGTDTQYF.

The chain has TRBV12-3 or TRBV12-4 and TRBJ2-7; with no DNA, the TCRdb D assignment of TRBD2 cannot be verified. The CDR3 has 18 residues. CDR3 protein: CASSSLYFASGITYEQYF.

The V call is TRBV18, the J call TRBJ1-1; TCRdb outputs TRBD1, but without DNA this stays unchecked. The CDR3 has 14 residues. CDR1 and CDR2 (germline): KGHSH, LQKENI. The CDR3 spells CASSPSGDGTEAFF.

The rearrangement joins TRBV12-3 or TRBV12-4 to TRBJ1-5; absent DNA, TCRdb's TRBD1 call cannot be checked. This CDR3 has 16 residues. CDR3 amino acids: CASSKTGTVYNQPQHF.

J is TRBJ1-5 and V is TRBV4-3. CDR3 length: 15 residues. Germline assignment: CDR1 LGHNA and CDR2 YSLEER. This CDR3 reads CASSQEWRVSQPQHF.

The chain combines TRBV14 with TRBJ1-5; TCRdb picks TRBD1, but there is no DNA to check that call. CDR1 SGHDN and CDR2 FVKESK come from the germline V gene. The CDR3 contains 15 residues. CDR3 loop: CASTERTVLIQPQHF.

The chain joins TRBV20-1 to TRBJ1-4. The CDR3 is made up of 12 amino acids. Germline V gene data show CDR1 as DFQATT and CDR2 as SNEGSKA (reference sequence). CDR3 amino acids: CSGLSQNEKLFF.

The chain joins TRBV7-2 to TRBJ2-7; lacking DNA, the TRBD1 call made by TCRdb goes unchecked. The germline V gene encodes CDR1 SGHTA and CDR2 FQGNSA. The CDR3 spans 13 residues. CDR3 amino acids: CASSPGISYEQYF.

The CDR3 reads CASSLAFQGYNEQFF. The chain links TRBV11-1 to TRBJ2-1; the TCRdb call, TRBD1, lacks DNA for checking. The germline CDR1 and CDR2 sequences are SGHAT and FQDESV (reference sequence). The CDR3 spans 15 residues. The full variable domain, its missing parts supplied by reference TRBV11-1 and TRBJ2-1, is EAEVAQSPRYKITEKSQAVAFWCDPISGHATLYWYRQILGQGPELLVQFQDESVVDDSQLPKDRFSAERLKGVDSTLKIQPAELGDSAMYLCASSLAFQGYNEQFFGPGTRLTVL.

The V call is TRBV12-3 or TRBV12-4, the J call TRBJ2-3; TCRdb lists TRBD1, though no DNA is available to test this call. CDR3 length equals 13 residues. This CDR3 reads CASSQRQSDTQYF.

This sequence joins TRBV5-1 and TRBJ2-7. The CDR3 is made up of 13 amino acids. From germline, CDR1 is SGHRS and CDR2 YFSETQ. CDR3: CASSTDLNAAQYF.

V usage is TRBV14 and J usage is TRBJ2-7; the D gene TCRdb calls, TRBD1, cannot be checked with no DNA. The CDR3 covers 16 residues. Looked up from germline, CDR1 is SGHDN and CDR2 is FVKESK. This chain's CDR3 is CASSQDQGGSSYEQYF.

The chain is built from TRBV11-2 and TRBJ2-1; TCRdb selects TRBD1, and the lack of DNA leaves this call unchecked. From germline, CDR1 is SGHAT and CDR2 FQNNGV. The CDR3 totals 15 residues. The CDR3 region is CASSSRQSLYNEQFF.

The J gene is TRBJ2-3, the V gene TRBV5-1; TCRdb designates TRBD1, a call that cannot be tested without DNA. The CDR3 has 15 residues. The germline gives CDR1 SGHRS, CDR2 YFSETQ. The CDR3 sequence is CASSLESRGTDTQYF. The variable domain in full, completed from reference TRBV5-1 and TRBJ2-3, reads KAGVTQTPRYLIKTRGQQVTLSCSPISGHRSVSWYQQTPGQGLQFLFEYFSETQRNKGNFPGRFSGRQFSNSRSEMNVSTLELGDSALYLCASSLESRGTDTQYFGPGTRLTVL.

The chain couples TRBV20-1 to TRBJ2-7; TCRdb indicates TRBD1, and absent DNA this call remains unverified. This CDR3 comprises 14 residues. Looked up from germline, CDR1 is DFQATT and CDR2 is SNEGSKA (reference sequence). The CDR3 reads CSARSGQVTYEQYF.

The V gene is TRBV9, the J gene TRBJ1-4. Germline lookup yields CDR1 SGDLS and CDR2 YYNGEE. The CDR3 runs to 14 residues. The CDR3 sequence: CASSVAQTPEKLFF.

The chain is built from TRBV27 and TRBJ1-1; the TRBD1 assignment by TCRdb is unverifiable without DNA. Germline V gene sequence: CDR1 MNHEY, CDR2 SMNVEV (reference sequence). This CDR3 is 15 amino acids long. CDR3 region: CASRLDRVGNTEAFF.